This T cell receptor (beta chain) was sequenced during a study of cytomegalovirus exposure and HLA in healthy donors. Whole-study findings and limits: One cluster of highly shared sequence variants probably arose as a sequencing artifact.

The V and J ends lost 8 bases and 0 bases, in that order; junction bases with no gene match: 14. The CDR3 sequence is 19 residues long. Germline-derived CDR1 and CDR2 are LNHDA and SQIVND (reference sequence). PCR amplification relied on 60 Vbeta primers (plus 13 Jbeta primers). Method: immunoSEQ multiplex PCR; TCRdb's copy keeps in-frame clones and lacks some. The profile shows roughly 97,000 clones, 73% of them singletons. As regards this clone: Antigen: not known.

The TCR comes from a man between 35 and 55 years old in good health and CMV-seronegative. The sequenced sample was PBMCs. The chain has TRBV19 and TRBJ2-1; 12 positions agree with TRBD2. Written as DNA, the CDR3 is TGTGCCAGTTCCCGACGGGGCCTAGCGGGGGGGGTCTCCTACAATGAGCAGTTCTTC. Its translation is CASSRRGLAGGVSYNEQFF.